What follows are 13 T cell receptor beta chains derived from one specimen sequenced in a study of blood T cell repertoires in COVID-19. Repertoires were generated with immunoSEQ multiplex PCR, while TCRdb's copy carries only in-frame clones and drops some. The sample has roughly 67,000 clones; 85% to 95% are singletons. Sequencing was performed on peripheral blood. The receptors were gathered from a man aged 70-80 years with active COVID-19.

V is TRBV6-2 or TRBV6-3 and J is TRBJ1-1; a possible D gene is TRBD1 (6 bases). CDR3 length equals 12 residues. V lost 4 bases and J 5 bases, leaving 8 bases between the germline ends. Germline values: CDR1 MNHEY, CDR2 SVGEGT. As DNA, the CDR3 is TGTGCCAGCAGTTTGCAGGGGACTGAAGCTTTCTTT. Protein: CASSLQGTEAFF.

This chain joins TRBV2 and TRBJ1-6; 8 bases are a match to TRBD1. Per germline, CDR1 SNHLY and CDR2 FYNNEI. The CDR3 has 15 amino acids. With 2 bases clipped from V and 7 bases from J, the junction kept 4 bases outside the gene matches. CDR3 protein: CASSELDRVNSPLHF. In nucleotides, the CDR3 is TGTGCCAGCAGTGAACTGGACAGGGTAAATTCACCCCTCCACTTT.

On this clone itself: Compared with germline, one end of the junction differs, possibly owing to a read error. The chain uses TRBV27 and TRBJ2-7; D is possibly TRBD1 (6 bases). Germline-derived CDR1 and CDR2 are MNHEY and SMNVEV (reference sequence). This CDR3 contains 9 residues. The CDR3 loop is CASRPMDRF. In DNA form, the CDR3 reads TGTGCCAGCAGACCCATGGACAGATTC.

This chain uses TRBV12-3 or TRBV12-4 with TRBJ1-2; D not certain. This CDR3 is built from 13 residues. The V gene lost 6 bases and the J gene lost 4 bases, with 12 bases spanning the gap. The DNA for the CDR3 is TGTGCCAGCAGCCCCGGGGTGGCCTATGGCTACACCTTC. Its protein product is CASSPGVAYGYTF.

This chain joins TRBV5-1 and TRBJ2-2; D unclear. Germline V gene lookup returns CDR1 SGHRS and CDR2 YFSETQ. The V end lost 4 bases, the J end lost 6 bases, and 10 bases lay between the germline ends. This CDR3 contains 13 residues. Written as DNA, the CDR3 is TGCGCCAGCAGCCCCCTATCGGCCGGGGAGCTGTTTTTT. This sequence encodes CASSPLSAGELFF. The full variable domain, with the rest looked up from reference TRBV5-1 and TRBJ2-2, is KAGVTQTPRYLIKTRGQQVTLSCSPISGHRSVSWYQQTPGQGLQFLFEYFSETQRNKGNFPGRFSGRQFSNSRSEMNVSTLELGDSALYLCASSPLSAGELFFGEGSRLTVL.

The chain employs TRBV4-1 and TRBJ2-7; perhaps TRBD1 as D (6 bases). The CDR3 sequence is 12 residues long. Trimming cost V 4 bases and J 9 bases, with 13 bases left between them. Looked up from germline, CDR1 is MGHRA and CDR2 is YSYEKL. CDR3 DNA: TGCGCCAGCAGCCCCAAACGGGACATGCAGTACGTC. Its protein product is CASSPKRDMQYV.

The rearrangement joins TRBV11-3 to TRBJ1-6; a weak D match, TRBD1 (5 bases). From germline, CDR1 is SGHNT and CDR2 YENEEA. The CDR3 consists of 15 residues. Trimming removed 0 bases at V and 8 bases at J, with 11 bases between. The CDR3 DNA is TGTGCCAGCAGCTTAGATCCCGGGGGTTATTCACCCCTCCACTTT. Protein sequence: CASSLDPGGYSPLHF.

The chain employs TRBV12-3 or TRBV12-4 and TRBJ2-3, with D unclear. This CDR3 has 12 amino acids. V was cut by 5 bases and J by 5 bases, with 8 bases left in between. The CDR3 is CASSVFQDTQYF. DNA for the CDR3: TGTGCCAGCAGTGTTTTCCAAGATACGCAGTATTTT.

The J gene is TRBJ2-1, the V gene TRBV24-1; TRBD1 agrees at 8 bases. The trim removed 5 bases at V and 5 bases at J, leaving 7 bases unmatched. The germline V gene encodes CDR1 KGHDR and CDR2 SFDVKD. CDR3 size: 15 residues. The CDR3 spells CATSVSGGKNNEQFF. DNA of the CDR3: TGTGCCACCAGTGTTTCAGGGGGCAAGAACAATGAGCAGTTCTTC.

This chain connects TRBV5-5 to TRBJ2-2; D might be TRBD2 (6 bases). Trimming removed 4 bases from V and 6 bases from J, with 16 bases in between. Germline CDR1 reads SGHKS; CDR2 reads YYEKEE (reference sequence). The CDR3 covers 15 residues. The CDR3 DNA is TGTGCCAGCAGCGAACGAGGTGGAGGGGCCGGGGAGCTGTTTTTT. Its translation is CASSERGGGAGELFF.

V usage is TRBV19 and J usage is TRBJ1-5; 7 bases align to TRBD1. The CDR3 is 14 residues long. The V segment lost 5 bases and the J segment 6 bases; nucleotides outside the gene matches: 7. Looked up from germline, CDR1 is LNHDA and CDR2 is SQIVND (reference sequence). CDR3 region: CASSDEGAAQPQHF. DNA for the CDR3: TGTGCCAGTAGTGACGAGGGGGCGGCTCAGCCCCAGCATTTT.

A single count supports this clone. The J gene is TRBJ2-1, the V gene TRBV5-1; 10 bases are a match to TRBD2. CDR1 and CDR2 (germline): SGHRS, YFSETQ. The CDR3 has 14 residues. J was trimmed by 7 bases and V by 3 bases; bases with no gene match: 4. The DNA of the CDR3 is TGCGCCAGCAGCTCTAGCGGGGGAGGGAATGAGCAGTTCTTC. Translation gives CASSSSGGGNEQFF.

The chain is built from TRBV11-3 and TRBJ1-2; tentatively, D is TRBD1 (6 bases). The CDR3 is 19 amino acids. Germline V gene lookup returns CDR1 SGHNT and CDR2 YENEEA. The V gene lost 0 bases and the J gene lost 3 bases, with 23 bases spanning the gap. DNA of the CDR3: TGTGCCAGCAGCTTAGAAAAACAGGGACCCGAATGGAGGTACTATGGCTACACCTTC. This codes for CASSLEKQGPEWRYYGYTF.